The T cell receptor (beta chain) under discussion was sequenced for a study of Ad26.COV2.S vaccination and SARS-CoV-2 variants. Trimming shortened V by 3 bases and J by 8 bases, and 13 bases separated the two germline ends. Germline-derived CDR1 and CDR2 are LNHDA and SQIVND (reference sequence). The CDR3 has 13 residues. Treatment described: about 20 received Ad26.COV2.S at low or high dose, single or two shots; several received placebo; per-sample allocation not given. Material that was analyzed had been drawn on day 63 after the first vaccine or placebo injection. TCRdb's copy holds only in-frame clones and misses some; the assay was immunoSEQ multiplex PCR. The sample includes about 250,000 clones, approximately 89% of them seen just once.

Specimen: peripheral blood, collected in a trial of Ad26.COV2.S vaccine versus placebo. This clonotype was sampled from a person between 18 and 59 years old who received the Ad26.COV2.S COVID-19 vaccine or a placebo. The V call is TRBV19, the J call TRBJ1-2; possible D gene TRBD1, 5 bases. In DNA, the CDR3 is TGTGCCAGTAGTATGGAAAAGGGGTCCGGCTACACCTTC. Its translation is CASSMEKGSGYTF. The full variable domain, with the rest looked up from reference TRBV19 and TRBJ1-2, is DGGITQSPKYLFRKEGQNVTLSCEQNLNHDAMYWYRQDPGQGLRLIYYSQIVNDFQKGDIAEGYSVSREKKESFPLTVTSAQKNPTAFYLCASSMEKGSGYTFGSGTRLTVV.